These 19 T cell receptor beta chains share one sample of origin, sequenced in a study of breast tumors, draining lymph nodes, adjacent tissues. Samples came from axillary lymph nodes draining the breast cancer. A single record per CDR3 protein comes from TCRdb applying MiXCR to the multiplex PCR reads. The sample includes about 130,000 distinct CDR3 sequences, about a fifth of them seen just once. The sequenced sample consisted of axillary lymph node tissue. The receptors shown here come from a female donor with breast cancer. Some clones in this sample may be carry-over from other donors' samples.

This clonotype was seen many times. The chain employs TRBV20-1 and TRBJ2-7, with 8 bases lining up with TRBD2. Trimming removed 7 bases from V and 4 bases from J; junction bases left unmatched: 6. In germline, CDR1 is DFQATT, CDR2 SNEGSKA (reference sequence). The CDR3 has 12 residues. Written as DNA, the CDR3 is TGCAGTGTCGAGCGGGGGACTTACGAGCAGTACTTC. It translates to CSVERGTYEQYF.

The table lists this clonotype with many counts. The rearrangement links TRBV11-2 to TRBJ2-5, with unresolved D. The V and J ends lost 1 base and 4 bases respectively, with 10 bases between them. The germline CDR1 and CDR2 sequences are SGHAT and FQNNGV. This CDR3 region has 14 residues. This CDR3 is CASSLGGVPETQYF. CDR3 bases: TGTGCCAGCAGCTTAGGTGGAGTCCCAGAGACCCAGTACTTC.

This clonotype has at least ten counts. V gene TRBV29-1 combines with J gene TRBJ1-5, with D perhaps TRBD1 (5 bases). Trimming left V 5 bases short and J 5 bases short, with 13 bases between. From germline, CDR1 is SQVTM and CDR2 ANQGSEA. The CDR3 runs 13 residues. The CDR3 bases are TGCAGCGTTTCTGCAGGGAGGGATCAGCCCCAGCATTTT. Its translation: CSVSAGRDQPQHF.

In this sample, this clonotype turned up many times. V usage is TRBV6-5 and J usage is TRBJ2-7, with D perhaps matching TRBD1 (5 bases). Germline assignment: CDR1 MNHEY and CDR2 SVGAGI. CDR3 length equals 13 residues. Trimming cost V 7 bases and J 3 bases, with 13 bases left between them. The CDR3 sequence is CASNGRTSYEQYF. The CDR3 nucleotides read TGTGCCAGCAATGGTAGGACAAGCTACGAGCAGTACTTC.

The table lists this clonotype with many counts. The chain links TRBV30 to TRBJ2-7, with TRBD2 matching over 9 bases. CDR1 is GTSNPN, CDR2 SVGIG, per germline (reference sequence). The CDR3 spans 14 residues. V shed 3 bases and J 3 bases; nucleotides not matched to a gene: 6. Written as DNA, the CDR3 is TGTGCCTGGAGCCTAGCGGGAACCCTCTACGAGCAGTACTTC. This encodes CAWSLAGTLYEQYF.

Details on this clonotype: A much larger clone differs by one base, so this may be a read error. The chain joins TRBV11-3 to TRBJ2-3, with 12 bases matching TRBD1. The CDR3 length is 16 residues. Germline V gene sequence: CDR1 SGHNT, CDR2 YENEEA. The CDR3 coding sequence is TGTGCCAGCAGCTTGGGACAGGGGGCCAGCACAGGTACGCAGTATTTT. Protein sequence: CASSLGQGASTGTQYF. Full variable domain (missing parts from reference TRBV11-3 and TRBJ2-3): EAGVVQSPRYKIIEKKQPVAFWCNPISGHNTLYWYLQNLGQGPELLIRYENEEAVDDSQLPKDRFSAERLKGVDSTLKIQPAELGDSAVYLCASSLGQGASTGTQYFGPGTRLTVL.

This clonotype was recorded many times. The chain employs TRBV11-2 and TRBJ2-2; the match to TRBD2 covers 13 bases. CDR1 is SGHAT, CDR2 FQNNGV, per germline. V lost 6 bases, J lost 3 bases, and 1 base stayed unmatched. CDR3 length: 15 amino acids. DNA of the CDR3: TGTGCCAGCAGGGGACTAGCGGGATACACCGGGGAGCTGTTTTTT. Residues: CASRGLAGYTGELFF.

This clonotype showed up many times. The chain joins TRBV20-1 to TRBJ2-7; D not certain. The ends were cut back, 0 bases at V and 2 bases at J, with 8 bases in the middle. The CDR3 totals 13 residues. Germline loops: CDR1 DFQATT, CDR2 SNEGSKA (reference sequence). CDR3 DNA sequence: TGCAGTGCTAGAGATACCGTTACCTACGAGCAGTACTTC. Its translation is CSARDTVTYEQYF.

This clonotype was recorded many times. V and J are TRBV5-1 and TRBJ2-1; the match to TRBD2 covers 9 bases. Unmatched junction bases numbered 6, after V lost 0 bases and J lost 8 bases. The CDR3 spans 15 residues. Germline assignment: CDR1 SGHRS and CDR2 YFSETQ. Here the CDR3 DNA reads TGCGCCAGCAGCTTGGGGACTAGCGTCCGGGATGAGCAGTTCTTC. Translated, it gives CASSLGTSVRDEQFF.

The V call is TRBV25-1, the J call TRBJ1-1, with D hard to call. V was pared by 1 base and J by 0 bases, with 3 bases between. The CDR3 sequence is 13 residues long. Per the germline V gene, CDR1 is MGHDK and CDR2 is SYGVNS. DNA for the CDR3: TGTGCCAGCAGTGAATCTGTGAACACTGAAGCTTTCTTT. Its protein product is CASSESVNTEAFF.

As to this clonotype: This sequence may be a read error, since a much larger clone differs from it by one base. The chain carries TRBV19 and TRBJ2-3; possibly TRBD2 for D (5 bases). CDR3 size: 13 residues. Germline lookup yields CDR1 LNHDA and CDR2 SQIVND (reference sequence). CDR3 protein: CAGSIAPADTQYF. DNA for the CDR3: TGTGCCGGTAGTATAGCGCCTGCAGATACGCAGTATTTT.

This clonotype appeared many times. The chain uses TRBV6-2 or TRBV6-3 and TRBJ2-7; perhaps TRBD2 as D (5 bases). V lost 2 bases and J 6 bases, leaving 17 bases between the germline ends. CDR1 MNHEY and CDR2 SVGEGT come from the germline V gene. The CDR3 contains 15 residues. This CDR3 reads CASSYGGLPRGEQYF. CDR3 in DNA: TGTGCCAGCAGTTACGGCGGGTTACCTCGTGGCGAGCAGTACTTC.

On this clonotype: A much larger clone lies a single base off, so this may be a read error. CDR3 in amino acids: CSVEVLRDGEQFF. For the CDR3, the DNA is TGCAGCGTTGAGGTCCTGCGGGACGGCGAGCAGTTCTTC. The chain recombines TRBV29-1 with TRBJ2-7; TRBD2 might be the D (6 bases). The J call may not be correct, given that the DNA end is closer to TRBJ2-1. In germline, CDR1 is SQVTM, CDR2 ANQGSEA. CDR3 size: 13 residues.

This clonotype was observed at least ten times. The chain combines TRBV27 with TRBJ2-7, with 7 bases aligning to TRBD1. Trimming removed 5 bases from V and 1 base from J; junction bases left unmatched: 8. Germline V gene sequence: CDR1 MNHEY, CDR2 SMNVEV (reference sequence). The CDR3 has 15 amino acids. CDR3 protein: CASSPQLGQSYEQYF. For the CDR3, the DNA is TGTGCCAGCAGTCCCCAACTGGGACAGTCCTACGAGCAGTACTTC.

This clonotype was seen many times. V usage is TRBV12-3 or TRBV12-4 and J usage is TRBJ2-5; perhaps D is TRBD1 or TRBD2 (5 bases each). V lost 2 bases to trimming and J lost 5 bases, with 9 bases between them. The CDR3 runs 13 residues. In nucleotides, the CDR3 is TGTGCCAGCAGTTTAAGGGGAGCGGAGACCCAGTACTTC. It codes for CASSLRGAETQYF.

The table lists this clonotype with a few counts. The rearrangement uses TRBV20-1 and TRBJ2-3; TRBD2 matches 8 bases. Germline lookup yields CDR1 DFQATT and CDR2 SNEGSKA (reference sequence). The junction had 20 bases not matched to a gene; V was cut back by 1 base and J by 2 bases. The CDR3 consists of 20 residues. CDR3 residues: CSARGLGAGPLAGHTDTQYF. For the CDR3, the DNA is TGCAGTGCTAGAGGTCTCGGGGCAGGACCTCTAGCGGGCCACACAGATACGCAGTATTTT.

This clonotype occurred many times. CDR3 in DNA: TGCGCCAGCAGCCAAGATTCCGCAGGGGAAAAACTGTTTTTT. Its protein is CASSQDSAGEKLFF. The chain uses TRBV4-1 and TRBJ1-4, with a tentative D call TRBD1 (5 bases). The germline V gene has CDR1 MGHRA and CDR2 YSYEKL. Trimming cost V 0 bases and J 8 bases, with 10 bases left between them. The CDR3 covers 14 residues.

About this clonotype: A much more abundant neighbour one base away suggests this may be a read error. This chain joins TRBV30 and TRBJ1-6; a weak D match, TRBD1 (6 bases). The CDR3 is 13 amino acids. Germline CDR1 GTSNPN, CDR2 SVGIG (reference sequence). The CDR3 loop is CALRGEYNSPLHF. The CDR3, as DNA: TGTGCACTAAGGGGGGAATATAATTCACCCCTCCACTTT.

At least ten counts were recorded for this clonotype. The V call is TRBV7-6, the J call TRBJ2-7; TRBD1 might be the D (6 bases). There are 14 residues in the CDR3. Trimming stripped 5 bases from V and 3 bases from J, with 14 bases between. Germline assignment: CDR1 SGHVS and CDR2 FNYEAQ. The CDR3 DNA is TGTGCCAGCAGCGCCACGACAGGCCTCTACGAGCAGTACTTC. As protein: CASSATTGLYEQYF.